Included here is one TCR beta chain sequence, with context. Original processing notes: Amplification with reference gene primers provided the estimates of nucleated cell counts. Assay: immunoSEQ multiplex PCR; the TCRdb copy retains only in-frame clones and omits some. That table supplies the V and J calls and clone size; D and trimming were determined from the DNA. This table has roughly 340,000 clones, about 90% appearing once. The CDR3 loop spans 15 amino acids. V lost 5 bases and J lost 6, with 17 bases in between. Germline CDR1 reads MNHEY; CDR2 reads SVGAGI. Participants came from about two dozen US areas, aged about 18 to 89 years. The data are from a study of blood T cell repertoires in COVID-19.

The source is a middle-aged man in a cohort exposed to, infected with or recovered from COVID-19 (not recorded which). The sequenced material came from PBMCs or T cells enriched from blood (not recorded which). V usage is TRBV6-5 and J usage is TRBJ2-1; weak D call: TRBD2 (5 bases). The DNA of the CDR3 is TGTGCCAGCAGTACCACTAGATCGCCCTCCAATGAGCAGTTCTTC. The encoded protein is CASSTTRSPSNEQFF.